This TCR beta chain was documented in a study of blood T cell repertoires in COVID-19. Overall study: For recovered donors of Cohort 3, there were two negative PCRs, clearance, or symptom resolution. Acute-phase and convalescent COVID-19 samples originated in the United States, Italy and Spain.

The V gene end was trimmed by 4 bases and the J gene end by 2 bases; junction bases not matched to a gene: 9. Per germline, CDR1 MGHRA and CDR2 YSYEKL. The CDR3 has 17 amino acids. Per the study methods: Estimation of nucleated cell counts was performed using reference gene primer amplification. Profiled with immunoSEQ multiplex PCR; TCRdb holds only in-frame clones, not every one. V and J calls and clone size follow that table, whereas D and trimming were derived from the DNA. The table shows 400,000 or so clones, with around 87% occurring only once. Sequenced input: PBMCs or T cells enriched from blood (not recorded which). The chain has TRBV4-1 and TRBJ1-1, with TRBD1 identical over 11 bases. The clonotype originates from a man aged 35-49 years in a cohort exposed to, infected with or recovered from COVID-19 (not recorded which). CDR3: CASSPLAGQGVNTEAFF. The CDR3 coding sequence is TGCGCCAGCAGCCCCTTGGCGGGACAGGGGGTCAACACTGAAGCTTTCTTT.